This TCR beta chain was sequenced during a study of beta chain features in type 1 diabetes. The V gene's germline CDR1 is SEHNR and CDR2 FQNEAQ (reference sequence). Unmatched junction bases numbered 16, after V lost 10 bases and J lost 7 bases. The length of the CDR3 is 15 residues. Since all of the isolated RNA was reverse transcribed, expressed TCRB transcripts were what got sequenced. Repertoires were generated with immunoSEQ multiplex PCR, while TCRdb's copy carries only in-frame clones and drops some. The sample contains 250,000 to 350,000 clones, less than 15% of which appear only once. This clone has only a few counts.

The clonotype was recovered from a man aged 25 to 40 in good health. The chain employs TRBV7-9 and TRBJ2-1; 7 nucleotides line up with TRBD2. The source material was central memory CD4+ T cells from blood. CDR3 sequence (DNA): TGTGCCATCGAAAGGTTTCGGGGGGTAGGTAATGAGCAGTTCTTC. This gives the protein CAIERFRGVGNEQFF.